Listed below are T cell receptor beta chains from one sample, sequenced in a study of blood T cell repertoires in COVID-19. The assay was immunoSEQ multiplex PCR, and TCRdb's table has in-frame clones only and misses some. Of around 280,000 clones listed, approximately 91% were seen once; the top ten hold less than 2%. The specimen sequenced was PBMCs or T cells enriched from blood (not recorded which). The origin of the receptors is a woman between 40 and 55 years old who had recovered from COVID-19. Each CDR3 is given with its conserved first and last residue. A D gene is named only where the DNA matches it firmly. Size is stated for part of the rows, as once, few or many counts, or as a class when the clone is expanded.

j_call: TRBJ1-5; clone_size: .; v_call: TRBV18; d_call: TRBD1; cdr3_nt: TGTGCCAGCTCACCCGGACAGGTAAATCAGCCCCAGCATTTT; cdr3_aa: CASSPGQVNQPQHF
j_call: TRBJ1-1; clone_size: .; v_call: TRBV10-2; d_call: .; cdr3_nt: TGCGCCAGCAGTGAATCGGGGAACACTGAAGCTTTCTTT; cdr3_aa: CASSESGNTEAFF
j_call: TRBJ2-5; clone_size: .; v_call: TRBV6-5; d_call: .; cdr3_nt: TGTGCCAGCAACCCCACGGCCCCGGGGGAGACCCAGTACTTC; cdr3_aa: CASNPTAPGETQYF
j_call: TRBJ2-5; clone_size: .; v_call: TRBV7-6; d_call: TRBD1; cdr3_nt: TGTGCCAGCAGCTTAGTGTACCGGGACAGGGTGGGGGAGACCCAGTACTTC; cdr3_aa: CASSLVYRDRVGETQYF
j_call: TRBJ1-2; clone_size: .; v_call: TRBV5-5; d_call: TRBD1; cdr3_nt: TGTGCCAGCATCCCTCCGGGGGACAGGGGTTATGGCTACACCTTC; cdr3_aa: CASIPPGDRGYGYTF
j_call: TRBJ1-5; clone_size: .; v_call: TRBV23-1; d_call: .; cdr3_nt: TGCGCCACCAGCCGACTGGCAGCGAGCAATCAGCCCCAGCATTTT; cdr3_aa: CATSRLAASNQPQHF
j_call: TRBJ2-3; clone_size: .; v_call: TRBV28; d_call: TRBD2; cdr3_nt: TGTGCCAGCAATTCGACTACGGGACTAGCGGACACAGATACGCAGTATTTT; cdr3_aa: CASNSTTGLADTDTQYF
j_call: TRBJ1-1; clone_size: once; v_call: TRBV14; d_call: .; cdr3_nt: TGTGCCAGCAGCCGACTTACAGGGCTGAACACTGAAGCTTTCTTT; cdr3_aa: CASSRLTGLNTEAFF
j_call: TRBJ1-5; clone_size: .; v_call: TRBV6-4; d_call: .; cdr3_nt: TGTGCCAGCAGTTTACAGGTTAATCAGCCCCAGCATTTT; cdr3_aa: CASSLQVNQPQHF
j_call: TRBJ1-1; clone_size: .; v_call: TRBV12-3/TRBV12-4; d_call: .; cdr3_nt: TGTGCCAGCAGTTTTGGGCTCCGCACTGAAGCTTTCTTT; cdr3_aa: CASSFGLRTEAFF
j_call: TRBJ1-1; clone_size: .; v_call: TRBV10-2; d_call: .; cdr3_nt: TGCGCCAGCAAATTGGAGGTGAACACTGAAGCTTTCTTT; cdr3_aa: CASKLEVNTEAFF
j_call: TRBJ2-7; clone_size: .; v_call: TRBV4-1; d_call: TRBD1; cdr3_nt: TGCGCCAGCAGCCCCGCGGACAGGGGGCTTTCCTACGAGCAGTACTTC; cdr3_aa: CASSPADRGLSYEQYF
j_call: TRBJ2-3; clone_size: .; v_call: TRBV5-1; d_call: TRBD2; cdr3_nt: TGCGCCAGCAGCTTTGGAGCGGGACTCACAGATACGCAGTATTTT; cdr3_aa: CASSFGAGLTDTQYF
j_call: TRBJ1-1; clone_size: .; v_call: TRBV7-2; d_call: .; cdr3_nt: TGTGCCAGCAGCTTAGAACAGACCGACACTGAAGCTTTCTTT; cdr3_aa: CASSLEQTDTEAFF
j_call: TRBJ2-1; clone_size: .; v_call: TRBV18; d_call: .; cdr3_nt: TGTGCCAGCTCGCAGAATGAGCAGTTCTTC; cdr3_aa: CASSQNEQFF
j_call: TRBJ2-3; clone_size: .; v_call: TRBV9; d_call: TRBD2; cdr3_nt: TGTGCCAGCAGCGTAGGACTAGCGGAAAGCACAGATACGCAGTATTTT; cdr3_aa: CASSVGLAESTDTQYF
j_call: TRBJ1-1; clone_size: .; v_call: TRBV30; d_call: TRBD1; cdr3_nt: TGTGCCTGGGCCCCAGGGGGGATGAACACTGAAGCTTTCTTT; cdr3_aa: CAWAPGGMNTEAFF
j_call: TRBJ2-3; clone_size: .; v_call: TRBV19; d_call: TRBD2; cdr3_nt: TGTGCCAGTAGTACCCGACTAGCGGGGGCCAGCACAGATACGCAGTATTTT; cdr3_aa: CASSTRLAGASTDTQYF
j_call: TRBJ1-2; clone_size: .; v_call: TRBV5-1; d_call: .; cdr3_nt: TGCGCCAGCAGCCGAGGGACGGGAGATAATAGATACACCTTC; cdr3_aa: CASSRGTGDNRYTF
j_call: TRBJ2-7; clone_size: .; v_call: TRBV27; d_call: TRBD1; cdr3_nt: TGTGCCAGCAGGCCCGGGACAGGCGGGTACGAGCAGTACTTC; cdr3_aa: CASRPGTGGYEQYF
j_call: TRBJ2-3; clone_size: .; v_call: TRBV5-6; d_call: .; cdr3_nt: TGTGCCAGCAGCTTGCGGGGGTACACAGATACGCAGTATTTT; cdr3_aa: CASSLRGYTDTQYF
j_call: TRBJ2-1; clone_size: .; v_call: TRBV3-1/TRBV3-2; d_call: TRBD2; cdr3_nt: TGTGCCATCAGAGCGGCGGCGGGAGGCGTCGATGAGCAGTTCTTC; cdr3_aa: CAIRAAAGGVDEQFF
j_call: TRBJ2-1; clone_size: .; v_call: TRBV4-3; d_call: .; cdr3_nt: TGCGCCAGCAGCCAAGGTCTGGAGGGAGCGTTACGACAGTTCTTC; cdr3_aa: CASSQGLEGALRQFF
j_call: TRBJ1-1; clone_size: .; v_call: TRBV27; d_call: TRBD1; cdr3_nt: TGTGCCAGCAGTTCGACCGGGACAGAGAACACTGAAGCTTTCTTT; cdr3_aa: CASSSTGTENTEAFF
j_call: TRBJ1-2; clone_size: .; v_call: TRBV27; d_call: .; cdr3_nt: TGTGCCAGCAGTTTAGAGCCAGGGCTATATGGCTACACCTTC; cdr3_aa: CASSLEPGLYGYTF
j_call: TRBJ2-1; clone_size: many; v_call: TRBV9; d_call: TRBD2; cdr3_nt: TGTGCCAGCAGCGTAGGAGGTAGCGGGGATGAGCAGTTCTTC; cdr3_aa: CASSVGGSGDEQFF
j_call: TRBJ1-6; clone_size: .; v_call: TRBV28; d_call: .; cdr3_nt: TGTGCCAGCAGTTTAGGGGGGATGGTGAGTAATTCACCCCTCCACTTT; cdr3_aa: CASSLGGMVSNSPLHF
j_call: TRBJ1-2; clone_size: .; v_call: TRBV5-5; d_call: TRBD1; cdr3_nt: TGTGCCAGCAGCTTGGCGGGACAGGGCTCCTATGGCTACACCTTC; cdr3_aa: CASSLAGQGSYGYTF
j_call: TRBJ1-1; clone_size: .; v_call: TRBV7-3; d_call: TRBD1; cdr3_nt: TGTGCCAGCAGGCACCAGGGGGCCAACACTGAAGCTTTCTTT; cdr3_aa: CASRHQGANTEAFF
j_call: TRBJ1-6; clone_size: .; v_call: TRBV5-4; d_call: TRBD1; cdr3_nt: TGTGCCAGCAGCTTGGAAGGGACAGGTCTCCCCCTCCACTTT; cdr3_aa: CASSLEGTGLPLHF
j_call: TRBJ2-3; clone_size: .; v_call: TRBV7-3; d_call: .; cdr3_nt: TGTGCCAGCAGCTTGGAGAGCTCTAGCATAGATACGCAGTATTTT; cdr3_aa: CASSLESSSIDTQYF
j_call: TRBJ1-2; clone_size: .; v_call: TRBV2; d_call: .; cdr3_nt: TGTGCCAGCAGTGGCCAGACAAGTCTCTATGGCTACACCTTC; cdr3_aa: CASSGQTSLYGYTF
j_call: TRBJ1-3; clone_size: once; v_call: TRBV9; d_call: .; cdr3_nt: TGTGCCAGCAGCGATCGACAGTATCCTGGAAACACCATATATTTT; cdr3_aa: CASSDRQYPGNTIYF
j_call: TRBJ2-7; clone_size: .; v_call: TRBV5-1; d_call: TRBD1; cdr3_nt: TGCGCCAGCAGCTTGTGGACAGGGGGCGAAGGCGAGCAGTACTTC; cdr3_aa: CASSLWTGGEGEQYF
j_call: TRBJ2-2; clone_size: once; v_call: TRBV9; d_call: TRBD2; cdr3_nt: TGTGCCAGCAGCGTTGGAGCGGGGCGGAACGGGGAGCTGTTTTTT; cdr3_aa: CASSVGAGRNGELFF
j_call: TRBJ2-7; clone_size: .; v_call: TRBV9; d_call: TRBD2; cdr3_nt: TGTGCCAGCAGCCCAGCTTCTAGCGGGTTAGCCTACGAGCAGTACTTC; cdr3_aa: CASSPASSGLAYEQYF
j_call: TRBJ2-7; clone_size: .; v_call: TRBV3-1/TRBV3-2; d_call: .; cdr3_nt: TGTGCCAGCAGCCAACTCACTAGCTTCAAGCAGTACTTC; cdr3_aa: CASSQLTSFKQYF
j_call: TRBJ2-3; clone_size: .; v_call: TRBV11-2; d_call: TRBD1; cdr3_nt: TGTGCCAGCAGCTCCCCCGGGACAGGGGGCACAGATACGCAGTATTTT; cdr3_aa: CASSSPGTGGTDTQYF
j_call: TRBJ2-5; clone_size: .; v_call: TRBV21-1; d_call: .; cdr3_nt: TGTGCCAGCAGCAAAGCCTACCAGGGGTTGGAGACCCAGTACTTC; cdr3_aa: CASSKAYQGLETQYF
j_call: TRBJ2-3; clone_size: once; v_call: TRBV7-3; d_call: .; cdr3_nt: TGTGCCAGCGGCAAAAAACCAGCAGATACGCAGTATTTT; cdr3_aa: CASGKKPADTQYF
j_call: TRBJ1-1; clone_size: .; v_call: TRBV29-1; d_call: TRBD1; cdr3_nt: TGCAGCGTGGGGACAGGGGTGGATACTGAAGCTTTCTTT; cdr3_aa: CSVGTGVDTEAFF
j_call: TRBJ1-1; clone_size: .; v_call: TRBV9; d_call: .; cdr3_nt: TGTGCCAGCAGCGGCCGCTCCCGAGGGGGCACTGAAGCTTTCTTT; cdr3_aa: CASSGRSRGGTEAFF
j_call: TRBJ1-5; clone_size: .; v_call: TRBV28; d_call: TRBD1; cdr3_nt: TGTGCCAGCAGTCCTGACAGGGTCAATCAGCCCCAGCATTTT; cdr3_aa: CASSPDRVNQPQHF
j_call: TRBJ1-1; clone_size: .; v_call: TRBV4-1; d_call: TRBD1; cdr3_nt: TGCGCCAGCAGCCATAGGACAGGATACACTGAAGCTTTCTTT; cdr3_aa: CASSHRTGYTEAFF
j_call: TRBJ1-5; clone_size: .; v_call: TRBV30; d_call: .; cdr3_nt: TGTGCCTGGATTAAAAGAGGTCAGCCCCAGCATTTT; cdr3_aa: CAWIKRGQPQHF
j_call: TRBJ1-3; clone_size: .; v_call: TRBV11-3; d_call: TRBD1; cdr3_nt: TGTGCCAGCAGCTTGGCAGGGGGAACCATATATTTT; cdr3_aa: CASSLAGGTIYF
j_call: TRBJ2-5; clone_size: .; v_call: TRBV3-1/TRBV3-2; d_call: .; cdr3_nt: TGTGCCAGCAGCCAAGCCGCCGGGACATCCACCGGGGCCCAGTACTTC; cdr3_aa: CASSQAAGTSTGAQYF
j_call: TRBJ2-5; clone_size: .; v_call: TRBV27; d_call: .; cdr3_nt: TGTGCCAGCAGTCTTACCTGGGAGGTCAGCGAGACCCAGTACTTC; cdr3_aa: CASSLTWEVSETQYF
j_call: TRBJ2-2; clone_size: .; v_call: TRBV7-3; d_call: .; cdr3_nt: TGTGCCAGCAGCTTAGCGAGCGAATCCGGGGAGCTGTTTTTT; cdr3_aa: CASSLASESGELFF
j_call: TRBJ1-2; clone_size: .; v_call: TRBV5-1; d_call: TRBD1; cdr3_nt: TGCGCCAGCAGCGTTACAGGGGACGGCTACACCTTC; cdr3_aa: CASSVTGDGYTF
j_call: TRBJ2-3; clone_size: .; v_call: TRBV7-8; d_call: TRBD2; cdr3_nt: TGTGCCAGCAGCTTCGGCAGCGGGAGGGCCGTCGCAGATACGCAGTATTTT; cdr3_aa: CASSFGSGRAVADTQYF
j_call: TRBJ1-5; clone_size: .; v_call: TRBV6-2/TRBV6-3; d_call: .; cdr3_nt: TGTGCCAGCAGCCCTTTTACCTGGCCAGGGGAAGATCAGCCCCAGCATTTT; cdr3_aa: CASSPFTWPGEDQPQHF
j_call: TRBJ2-7; clone_size: .; v_call: TRBV29-1; d_call: .; cdr3_nt: TGCAGCGCCGGGGACTACGAGCAGTACTTC; cdr3_aa: CSAGDYEQYF